This record concerns one T cell receptor (beta chain) sequence. The sample is drawn from a study of T cell responses to AZD1222 COVID-19 vaccine. Clones were read by immunoSEQ multiplex PCR, and TCRdb kept only the in-frame ones, dropping some. The sample records about 42,000 clones, roughly 84% being singletons. The CDR3 totals 19 residues. Germline CDR1 LNHDA, CDR2 SQIVND (reference sequence). Deletions cut 1 base from V and 1 base from J, with 22 bases between. The chain joins TRBV19 to TRBJ1-1; a possible D gene is TRBD1 (6 bases). The sequence came from an adult who received the AZD1222 COVID-19 vaccine. Sequences were derived from peripheral blood, sampled 28 days after the second AZD1222 dose. The CDR3 loop reads CASSIGPSGGGLGNTEAFF. DNA of the CDR3: TGTGCCAGTAGTATAGGACCCTCGGGGGGCGGGTTAGGGAACACTGAAGCTTTCTTT.